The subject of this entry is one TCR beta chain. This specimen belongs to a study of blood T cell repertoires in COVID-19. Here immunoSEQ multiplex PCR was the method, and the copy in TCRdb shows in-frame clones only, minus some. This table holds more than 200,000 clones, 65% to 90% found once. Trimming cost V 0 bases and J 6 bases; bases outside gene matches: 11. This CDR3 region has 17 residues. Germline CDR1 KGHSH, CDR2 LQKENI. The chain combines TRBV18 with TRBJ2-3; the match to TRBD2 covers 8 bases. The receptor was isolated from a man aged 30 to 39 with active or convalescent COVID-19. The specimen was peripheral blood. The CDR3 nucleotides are TGTGCCAGCTCACCACCTCCCTTAGCGGGGCCGGTGGATACGCAGTATTTT. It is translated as CASSPPPLAGPVDTQYF.